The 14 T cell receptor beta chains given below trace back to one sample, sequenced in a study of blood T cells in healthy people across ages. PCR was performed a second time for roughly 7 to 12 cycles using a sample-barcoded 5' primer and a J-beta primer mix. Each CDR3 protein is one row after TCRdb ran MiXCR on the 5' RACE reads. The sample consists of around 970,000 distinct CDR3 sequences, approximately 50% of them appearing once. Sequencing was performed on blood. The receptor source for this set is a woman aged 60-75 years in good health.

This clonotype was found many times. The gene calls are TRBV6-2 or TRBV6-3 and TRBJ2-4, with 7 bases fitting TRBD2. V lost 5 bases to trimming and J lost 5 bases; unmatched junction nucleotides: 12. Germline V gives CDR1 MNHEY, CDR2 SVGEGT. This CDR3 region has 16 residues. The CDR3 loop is CASSGPVGRAQNIQYF. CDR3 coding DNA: TGTGCCAGCAGTGGACCCGTGGGGAGGGCCCAAAACATTCAGTACTTC.

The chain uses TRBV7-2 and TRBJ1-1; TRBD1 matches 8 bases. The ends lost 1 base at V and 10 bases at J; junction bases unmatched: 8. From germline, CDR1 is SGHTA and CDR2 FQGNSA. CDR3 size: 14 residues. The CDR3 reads CASSLDRQGRGAFF. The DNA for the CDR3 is TGTGCCAGCAGCTTAGACCGACAGGGGCGGGGAGCTTTCTTT.

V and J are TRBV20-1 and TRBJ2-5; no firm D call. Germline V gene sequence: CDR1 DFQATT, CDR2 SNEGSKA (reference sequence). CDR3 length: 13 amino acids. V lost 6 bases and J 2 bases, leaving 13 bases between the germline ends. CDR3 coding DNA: TGCAGTGCCGGGTCGCCCCCACAAGAGACCCAGTACTTC. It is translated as CSAGSPPQETQYF.

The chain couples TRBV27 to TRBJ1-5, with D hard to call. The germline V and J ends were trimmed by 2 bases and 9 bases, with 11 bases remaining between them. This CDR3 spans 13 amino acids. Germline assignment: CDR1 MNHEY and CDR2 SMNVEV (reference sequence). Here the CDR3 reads CASSLQSQRPQHF. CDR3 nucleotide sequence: TGTGCCAGCAGTTTACAATCCCAGAGGCCCCAGCATTTT.

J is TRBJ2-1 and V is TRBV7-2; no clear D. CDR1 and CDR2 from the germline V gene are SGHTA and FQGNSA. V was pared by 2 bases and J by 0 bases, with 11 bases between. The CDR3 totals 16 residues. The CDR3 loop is CASSLLAFSSYNEQFF. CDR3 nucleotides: TGTGCCAGCAGCTTATTAGCTTTTAGCTCCTACAATGAGCAGTTCTTC.

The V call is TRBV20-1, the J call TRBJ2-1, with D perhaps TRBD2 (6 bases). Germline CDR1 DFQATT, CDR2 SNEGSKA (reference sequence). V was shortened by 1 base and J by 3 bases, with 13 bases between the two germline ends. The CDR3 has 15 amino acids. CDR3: CSARAQTGLYNEQFF. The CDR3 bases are TGCAGTGCTAGAGCCCAGACGGGACTCTACAATGAGCAGTTCTTC.

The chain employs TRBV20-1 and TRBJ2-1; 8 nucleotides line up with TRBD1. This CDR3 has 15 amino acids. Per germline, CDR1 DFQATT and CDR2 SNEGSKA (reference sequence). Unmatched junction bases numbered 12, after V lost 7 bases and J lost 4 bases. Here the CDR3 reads CSGSSGQVSYNEQFF. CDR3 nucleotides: TGCAGTGGTTCGTCGGGACAGGTATCTTACAATGAGCAGTTCTTC.

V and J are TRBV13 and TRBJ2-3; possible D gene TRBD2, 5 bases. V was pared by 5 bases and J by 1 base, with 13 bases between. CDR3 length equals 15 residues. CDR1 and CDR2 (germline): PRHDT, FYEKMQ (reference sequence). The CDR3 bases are TGTGCCAGCAGCCCGACTAATACCCGCACAGATACGCAGTATTTT. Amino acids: CASSPTNTRTDTQYF.

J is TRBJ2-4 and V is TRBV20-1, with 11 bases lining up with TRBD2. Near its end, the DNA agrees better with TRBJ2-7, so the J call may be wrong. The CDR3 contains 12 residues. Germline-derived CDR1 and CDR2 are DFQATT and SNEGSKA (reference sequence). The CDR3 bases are TGCAGTGCCCAACTAGCGGGAGTCGAGCAGTACTTC. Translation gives CSAQLAGVEQYF.

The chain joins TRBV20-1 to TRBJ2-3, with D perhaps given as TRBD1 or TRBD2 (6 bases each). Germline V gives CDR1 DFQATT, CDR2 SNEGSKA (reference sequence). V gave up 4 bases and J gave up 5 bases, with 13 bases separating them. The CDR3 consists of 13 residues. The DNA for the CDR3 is TGCAGTGCTAATGACAGGCGGGGAGATACGCAGTATTTT. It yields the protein CSANDRRGDTQYF.

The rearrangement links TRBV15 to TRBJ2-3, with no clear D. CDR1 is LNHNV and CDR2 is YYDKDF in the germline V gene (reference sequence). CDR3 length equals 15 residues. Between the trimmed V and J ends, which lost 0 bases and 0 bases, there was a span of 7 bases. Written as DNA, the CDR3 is TGTGCCACCAGCAGAGAAGGACGTAGCACAGATACGCAGTATTTT. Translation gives CATSREGRSTDTQYF.

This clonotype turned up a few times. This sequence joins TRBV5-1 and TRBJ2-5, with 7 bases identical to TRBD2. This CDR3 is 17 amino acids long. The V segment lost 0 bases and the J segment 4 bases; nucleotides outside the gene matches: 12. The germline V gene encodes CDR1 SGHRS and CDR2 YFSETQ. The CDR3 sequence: CASSLATIWREGETQYF. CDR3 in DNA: TGCGCCAGCAGCTTGGCCACCATTTGGAGGGAGGGAGAGACCCAGTACTTC. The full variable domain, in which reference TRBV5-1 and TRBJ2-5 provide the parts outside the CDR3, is KAGVTQTPRYLIKTRGQQVTLSCSPISGHRSVSWYQQTPGQGLQFLFEYFSETQRNKGNFPGRFSGRQFSNSRSEMNVSTLELGDSALYLCASSLATIWREGETQYFGPGTRLLVL.

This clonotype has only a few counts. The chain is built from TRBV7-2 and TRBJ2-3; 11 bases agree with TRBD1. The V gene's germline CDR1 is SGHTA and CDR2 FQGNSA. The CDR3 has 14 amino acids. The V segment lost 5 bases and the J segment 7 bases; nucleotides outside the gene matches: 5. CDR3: CASSPGQGAYTQYF. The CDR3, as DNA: TGTGCCAGCAGCCCCGGACAGGGGGCTTATACGCAGTATTTT. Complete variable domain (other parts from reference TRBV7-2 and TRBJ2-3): GAGVSQSPSNKVTEKGKDVELRCDPISGHTALYWYRQSLGQGLEFLIYFQGNSAPDKSGLPSDRFSAERTGGSVSTLTIQRTQQEDSAVYLCASSPGQGAYTQYFGPGTRLTVL.

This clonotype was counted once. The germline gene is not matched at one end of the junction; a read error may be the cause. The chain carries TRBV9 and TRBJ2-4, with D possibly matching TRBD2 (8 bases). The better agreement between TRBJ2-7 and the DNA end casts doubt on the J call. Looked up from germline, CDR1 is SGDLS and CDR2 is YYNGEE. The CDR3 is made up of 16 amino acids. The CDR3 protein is CASSAGGGLGSSEQYF. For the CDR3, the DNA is TGTGCCAGCAGCGCAGGGGGGGGACTAGGCTCCTCCGAGCAGTACTTC.